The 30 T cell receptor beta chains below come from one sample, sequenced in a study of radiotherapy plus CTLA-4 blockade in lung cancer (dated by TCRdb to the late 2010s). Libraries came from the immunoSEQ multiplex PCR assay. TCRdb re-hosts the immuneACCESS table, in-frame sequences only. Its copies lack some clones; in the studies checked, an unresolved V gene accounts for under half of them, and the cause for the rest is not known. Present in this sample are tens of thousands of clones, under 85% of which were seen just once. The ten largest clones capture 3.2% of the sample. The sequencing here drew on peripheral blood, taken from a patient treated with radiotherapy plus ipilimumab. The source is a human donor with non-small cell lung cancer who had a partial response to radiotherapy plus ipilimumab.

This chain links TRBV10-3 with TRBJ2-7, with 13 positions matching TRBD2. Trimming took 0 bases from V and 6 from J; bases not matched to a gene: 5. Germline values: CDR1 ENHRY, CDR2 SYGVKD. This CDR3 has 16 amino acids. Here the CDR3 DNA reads TGTGCCATCAGTGAGTCGAAACTAGCGGGGGGGAGCGAGCAGTACTTC. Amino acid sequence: CAISESKLAGGSEQYF.

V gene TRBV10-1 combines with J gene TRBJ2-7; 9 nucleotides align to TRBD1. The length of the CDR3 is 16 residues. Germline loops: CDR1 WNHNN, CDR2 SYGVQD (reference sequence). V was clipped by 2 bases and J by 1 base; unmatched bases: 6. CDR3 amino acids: CASSEADRGRSYEQYF. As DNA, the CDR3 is TGCGCCAGCAGTGAGGCGGACAGGGGCAGGTCCTACGAGCAGTACTTC.

In nucleotides, the CDR3 is TGCGCCAGCAGCTTGGACAGGGACAATGAGCAGTTCTTC. Encoded protein: CASSLDRDNEQFF. This chain joins TRBV5-1 and TRBJ2-1; the D gene is possibly TRBD1 (6 bases). CDR3 length equals 13 residues. The V gene's germline CDR1 is SGHRS and CDR2 YFSETQ. The ends were cut back, 0 bases at V and 5 bases at J, with 6 bases in the middle.

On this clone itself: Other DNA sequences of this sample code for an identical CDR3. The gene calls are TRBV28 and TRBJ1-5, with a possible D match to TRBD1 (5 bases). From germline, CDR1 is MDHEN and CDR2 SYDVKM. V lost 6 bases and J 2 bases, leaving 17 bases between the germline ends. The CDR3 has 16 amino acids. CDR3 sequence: CASSPRGGHGNQPQHF. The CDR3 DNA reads TGTGCCAGCAGCCCGCGGGGCGGACATGGCAATCAGCCCCAGCATTTT.

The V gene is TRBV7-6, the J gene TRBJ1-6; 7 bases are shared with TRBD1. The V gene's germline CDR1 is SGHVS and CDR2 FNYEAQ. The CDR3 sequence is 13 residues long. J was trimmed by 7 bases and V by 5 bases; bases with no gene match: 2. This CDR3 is CASSPGQNSPLHF. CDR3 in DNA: TGTGCCAGCAGCCCGGGACAGAATTCACCCCTCCACTTT.

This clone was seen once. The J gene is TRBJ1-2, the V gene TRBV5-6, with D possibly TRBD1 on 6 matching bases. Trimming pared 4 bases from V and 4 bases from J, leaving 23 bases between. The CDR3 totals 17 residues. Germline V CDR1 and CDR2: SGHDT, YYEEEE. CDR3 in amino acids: CASSPRGTGRWVYGYTF. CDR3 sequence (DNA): TGTGCCAGCAGCCCAAGAGGAACAGGGCGGTGGGTCTATGGCTACACCTTC.

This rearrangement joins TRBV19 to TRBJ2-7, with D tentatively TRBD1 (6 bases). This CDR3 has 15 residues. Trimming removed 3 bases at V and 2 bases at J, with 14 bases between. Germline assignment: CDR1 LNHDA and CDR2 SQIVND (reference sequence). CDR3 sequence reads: CASSMAGVGAYEQYF. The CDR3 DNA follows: TGTGCCAGTAGTATGGCAGGGGTCGGGGCCTACGAGCAGTACTTC.

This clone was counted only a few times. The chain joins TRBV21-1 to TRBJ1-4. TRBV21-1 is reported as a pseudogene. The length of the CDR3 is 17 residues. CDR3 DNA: TGTGCCAGCAACCCAAAATTCAAGACAGCGGGCAATGAAAAACTGTTTTTT. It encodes CASNPKFKTAGNEKLFF.

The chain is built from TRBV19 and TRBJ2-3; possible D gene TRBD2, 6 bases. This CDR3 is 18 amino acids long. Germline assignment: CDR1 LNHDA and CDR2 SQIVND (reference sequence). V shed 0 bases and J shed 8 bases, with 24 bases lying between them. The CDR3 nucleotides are TGTGCCAGTAGTATAGACTTCTCCGGGACTCGGCGTCGTGGTACGCAGTATTTT. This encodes CASSIDFSGTRRRGTQYF.

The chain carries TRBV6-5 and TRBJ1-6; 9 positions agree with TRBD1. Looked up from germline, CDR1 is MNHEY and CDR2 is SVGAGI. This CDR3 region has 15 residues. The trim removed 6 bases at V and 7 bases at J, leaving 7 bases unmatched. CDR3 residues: CASSPQGASNSPLHF. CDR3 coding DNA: TGTGCCAGCAGCCCACAGGGGGCCAGCAATTCACCCCTCCACTTT.

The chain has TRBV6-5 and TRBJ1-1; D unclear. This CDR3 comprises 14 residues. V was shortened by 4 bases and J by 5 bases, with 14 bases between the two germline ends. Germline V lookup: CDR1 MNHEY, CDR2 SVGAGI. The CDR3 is CASSFLPGPTEAFF. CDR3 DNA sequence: TGTGCCAGCAGTTTCCTTCCAGGCCCGACTGAAGCTTTCTTT.

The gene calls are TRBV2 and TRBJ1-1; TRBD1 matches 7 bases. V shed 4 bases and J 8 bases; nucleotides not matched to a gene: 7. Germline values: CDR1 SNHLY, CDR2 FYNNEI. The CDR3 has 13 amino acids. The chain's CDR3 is CASSADRDREAFF. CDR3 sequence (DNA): TGTGCCAGCAGTGCAGACAGGGATCGCGAAGCTTTCTTT.

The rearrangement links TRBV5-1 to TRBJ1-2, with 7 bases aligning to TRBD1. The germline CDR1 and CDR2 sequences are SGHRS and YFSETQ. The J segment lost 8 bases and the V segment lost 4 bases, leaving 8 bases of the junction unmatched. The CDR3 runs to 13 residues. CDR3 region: CASSPPGTAGYTF. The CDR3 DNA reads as TGCGCCAGCAGCCCGCCCGGGACAGCCGGCTACACCTTC.

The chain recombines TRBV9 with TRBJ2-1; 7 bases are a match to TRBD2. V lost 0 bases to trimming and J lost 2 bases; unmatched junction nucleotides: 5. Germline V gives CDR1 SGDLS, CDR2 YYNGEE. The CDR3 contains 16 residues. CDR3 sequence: CASSVDPAGAYNEQFF. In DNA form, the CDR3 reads TGTGCCAGCAGCGTAGACCCTGCGGGGGCCTACAATGAGCAGTTCTTC. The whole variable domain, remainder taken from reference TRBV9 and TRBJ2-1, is DSGVTQTPKHLITATGQRVTLRCSPRSGDLSVYWYQQSLDQGLQFLIQYYNGEERAKGNILERFSAQQFPDLHSELNLSSLELGDSALYFCASSVDPAGAYNEQFFGPGTRLTVL.

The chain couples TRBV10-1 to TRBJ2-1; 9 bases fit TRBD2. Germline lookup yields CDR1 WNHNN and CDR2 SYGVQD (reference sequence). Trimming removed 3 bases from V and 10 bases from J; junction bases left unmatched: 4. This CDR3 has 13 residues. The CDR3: CASSERLAGEQFF. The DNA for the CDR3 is TGCGCCAGCAGTGAACGGCTAGCGGGGGAGCAGTTCTTC.

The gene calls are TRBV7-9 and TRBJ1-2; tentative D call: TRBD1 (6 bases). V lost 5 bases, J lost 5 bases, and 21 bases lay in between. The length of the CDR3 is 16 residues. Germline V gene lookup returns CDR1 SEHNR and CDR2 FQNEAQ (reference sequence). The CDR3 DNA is TGTGCCAGCAGCCTCACCCCCCAGGGGTCAAAGTATGGCTACACCTTC. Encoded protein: CASSLTPQGSKYGYTF.

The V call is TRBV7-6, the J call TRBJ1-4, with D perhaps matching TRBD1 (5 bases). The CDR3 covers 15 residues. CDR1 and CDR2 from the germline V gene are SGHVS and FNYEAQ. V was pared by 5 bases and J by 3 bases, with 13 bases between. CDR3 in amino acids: CASSASSGANEKLFF. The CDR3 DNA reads TGTGCCAGCAGCGCATCTTCGGGGGCTAATGAAAAACTGTTTTTT.

The CDR3 protein is CASSMGQGLGAGELFF. The CDR3 DNA sequence: TGTGCCAGTAGTATGGGACAGGGGCTGGGCGCCGGGGAGCTGTTTTTT. The chain combines TRBV19 with TRBJ2-2; TRBD1 agrees at 10 bases. CDR3 length: 16 residues. V was pared by 3 bases and J by 6 bases, with 7 bases of the junction left unmatched. Germline-derived CDR1 and CDR2 are LNHDA and SQIVND (reference sequence).

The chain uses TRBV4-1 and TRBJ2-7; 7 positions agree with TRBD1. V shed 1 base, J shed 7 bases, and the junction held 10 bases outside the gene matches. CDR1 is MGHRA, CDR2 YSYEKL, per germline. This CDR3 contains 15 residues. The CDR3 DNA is TGCGCCAGCAGCCAAGGACAGGGCCCACTGGGGGAGCAGTACTTC. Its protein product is CASSQGQGPLGEQYF.

The CDR3 is CASSANGLTSTDTQYF. Written as DNA, the CDR3 is TGTGCCAGTAGTGCCAACGGGTTGACTAGCACAGATACGCAGTATTTT. J is TRBJ2-3 and V is TRBV19; D is uncertain. CDR1 is LNHDA and CDR2 is SQIVND in the germline V gene (reference sequence). V was shortened by 5 bases and J by 0 bases, with 15 bases between the two germline ends. The CDR3 has 16 residues.

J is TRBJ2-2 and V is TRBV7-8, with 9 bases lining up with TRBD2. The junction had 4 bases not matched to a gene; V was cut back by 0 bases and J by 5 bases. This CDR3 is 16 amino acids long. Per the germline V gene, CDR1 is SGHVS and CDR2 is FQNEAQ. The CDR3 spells CASSLAGGGGTGELFF. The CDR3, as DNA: TGTGCCAGCAGCTTAGCGGGCGGGGGGGGTACCGGGGAGCTGTTTTTT.

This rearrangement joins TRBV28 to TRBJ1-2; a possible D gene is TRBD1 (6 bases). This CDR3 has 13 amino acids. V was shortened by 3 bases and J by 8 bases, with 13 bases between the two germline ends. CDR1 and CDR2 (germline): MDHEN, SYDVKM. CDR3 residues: CASSFRQGKGYTF. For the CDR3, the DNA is TGTGCCAGCAGTTTCAGGCAGGGGAAGGGCTACACCTTC.

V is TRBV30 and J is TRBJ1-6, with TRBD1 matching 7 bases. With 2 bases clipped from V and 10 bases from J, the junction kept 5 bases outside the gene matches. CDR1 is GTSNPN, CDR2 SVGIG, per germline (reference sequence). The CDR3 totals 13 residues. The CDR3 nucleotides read TGTGCCTGGAGTACAGGGGCTTTATCACCCCTCCACTTT. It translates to CAWSTGALSPLHF. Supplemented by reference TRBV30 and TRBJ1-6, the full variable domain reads SQTIHQWPATLVQPVGSPLSLECTVEGTSNPNLYWYRQAAGRGLQLLFYSVGIGQISSEVPQNLSASRPQDRQFILSSKKLLLSDSGFYLCAWSTGALSPLHFGNGTRLTVT.

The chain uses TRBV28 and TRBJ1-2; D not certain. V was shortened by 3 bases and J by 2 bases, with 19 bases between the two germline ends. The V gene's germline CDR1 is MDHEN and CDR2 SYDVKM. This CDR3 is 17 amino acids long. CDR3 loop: CASSFLDIRTVNYGYTF. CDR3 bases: TGTGCCAGCAGTTTTTTGGATATCCGAACAGTGAACTATGGCTACACCTTC.

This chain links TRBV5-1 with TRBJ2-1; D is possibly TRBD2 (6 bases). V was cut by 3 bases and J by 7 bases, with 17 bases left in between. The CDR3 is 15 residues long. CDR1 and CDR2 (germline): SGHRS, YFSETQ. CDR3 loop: CASSSTVVGGNEQFF. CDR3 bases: TGCGCCAGCAGCTCGACAGTGGTTGGGGGGAATGAGCAGTTCTTC.

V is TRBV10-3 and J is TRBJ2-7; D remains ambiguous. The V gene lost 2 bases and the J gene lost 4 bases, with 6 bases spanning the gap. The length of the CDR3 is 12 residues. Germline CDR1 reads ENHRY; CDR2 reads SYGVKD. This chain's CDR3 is CAISEDSYEQYF. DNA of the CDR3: TGTGCCATCAGTGAGGACTCGTACGAGCAGTACTTC.

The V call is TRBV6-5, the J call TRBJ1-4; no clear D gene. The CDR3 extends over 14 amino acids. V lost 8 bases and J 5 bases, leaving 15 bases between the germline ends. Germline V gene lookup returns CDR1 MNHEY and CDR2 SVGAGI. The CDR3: CASRSPSLNEKLFF. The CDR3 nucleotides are TGTGCCAGCCGCTCGCCCTCTCTAAATGAAAAACTGTTTTTT.

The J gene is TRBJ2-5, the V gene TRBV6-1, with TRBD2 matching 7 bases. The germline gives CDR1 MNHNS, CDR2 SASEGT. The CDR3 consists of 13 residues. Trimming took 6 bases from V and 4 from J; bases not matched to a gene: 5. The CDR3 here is CASSRGGGETQYF. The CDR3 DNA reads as TGTGCCAGCAGCCGTGGCGGGGGAGAGACCCAGTACTTC.

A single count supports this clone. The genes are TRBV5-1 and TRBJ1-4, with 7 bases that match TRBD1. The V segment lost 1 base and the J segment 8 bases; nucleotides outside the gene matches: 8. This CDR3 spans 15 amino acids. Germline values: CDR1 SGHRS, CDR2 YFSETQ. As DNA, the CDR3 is TGCGCCAGCAGCTTGTCGGCAGGGGGTGACGAAAAACTGTTTTTT. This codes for CASSLSAGGDEKLFF.

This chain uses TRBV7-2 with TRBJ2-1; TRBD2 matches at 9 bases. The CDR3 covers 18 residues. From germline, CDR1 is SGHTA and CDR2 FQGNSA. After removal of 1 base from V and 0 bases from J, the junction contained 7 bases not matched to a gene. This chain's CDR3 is CASSLVSAGGSSYNEQFF. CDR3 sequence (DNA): TGTGCCAGCAGCTTAGTATCCGCGGGGGGGAGCTCCTACAATGAGCAGTTCTTC.